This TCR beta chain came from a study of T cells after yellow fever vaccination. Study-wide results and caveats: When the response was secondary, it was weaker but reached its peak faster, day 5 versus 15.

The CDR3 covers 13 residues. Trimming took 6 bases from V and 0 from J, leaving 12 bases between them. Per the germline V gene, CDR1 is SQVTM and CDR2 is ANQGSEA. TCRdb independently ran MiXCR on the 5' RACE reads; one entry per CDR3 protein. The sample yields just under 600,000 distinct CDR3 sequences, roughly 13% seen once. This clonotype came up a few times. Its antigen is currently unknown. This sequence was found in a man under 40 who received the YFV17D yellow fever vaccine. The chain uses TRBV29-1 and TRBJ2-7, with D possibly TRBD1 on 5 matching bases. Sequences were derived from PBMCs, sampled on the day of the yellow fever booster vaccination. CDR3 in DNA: TGCAGCGTAGCAAGACAGAGCTCCTACGAGCAGTACTTC. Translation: CSVARQSSYEQYF.